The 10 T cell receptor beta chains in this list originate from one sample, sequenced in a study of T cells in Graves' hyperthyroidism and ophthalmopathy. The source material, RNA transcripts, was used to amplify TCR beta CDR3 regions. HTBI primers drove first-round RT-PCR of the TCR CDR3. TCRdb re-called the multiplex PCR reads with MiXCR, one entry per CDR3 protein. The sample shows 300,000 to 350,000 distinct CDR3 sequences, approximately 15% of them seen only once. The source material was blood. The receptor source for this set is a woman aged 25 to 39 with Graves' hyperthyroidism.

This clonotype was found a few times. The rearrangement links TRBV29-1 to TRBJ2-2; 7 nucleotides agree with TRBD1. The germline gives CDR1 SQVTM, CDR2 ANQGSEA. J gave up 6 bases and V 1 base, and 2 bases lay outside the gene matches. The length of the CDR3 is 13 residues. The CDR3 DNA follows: TGCAGCGTTGAAGGACAGGGTGCCGGGGAGCTGTTTTTT. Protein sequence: CSVEGQGAGELFF.

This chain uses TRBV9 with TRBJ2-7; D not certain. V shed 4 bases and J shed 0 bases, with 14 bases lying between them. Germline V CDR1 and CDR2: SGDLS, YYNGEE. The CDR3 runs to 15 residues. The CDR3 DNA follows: TGTGCCAGCAGCCCTTGGCTGGGCAGCTCCTACGAGCAGTACTTC. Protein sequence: CASSPWLGSSYEQYF.

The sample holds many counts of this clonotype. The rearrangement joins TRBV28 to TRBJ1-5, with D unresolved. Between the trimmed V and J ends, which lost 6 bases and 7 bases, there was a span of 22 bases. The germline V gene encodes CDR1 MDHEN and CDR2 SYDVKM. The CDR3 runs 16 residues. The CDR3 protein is CASSWVGEGGRQPQHF. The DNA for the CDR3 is TGTGCCAGCAGCTGGGTGGGCGAGGGCGGGCGGCAGCCCCAGCATTTT. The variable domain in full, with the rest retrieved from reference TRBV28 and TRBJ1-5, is DVKVTQSSRYLVKRTGEKVFLECVQDMDHENMFWYRQDPGLGLRLIYFSYDVKMKEKGDIPEGYSVSREKKERFSLILESASTNQTSMYLCASSWVGEGGRQPQHFGDGTRLSIL.

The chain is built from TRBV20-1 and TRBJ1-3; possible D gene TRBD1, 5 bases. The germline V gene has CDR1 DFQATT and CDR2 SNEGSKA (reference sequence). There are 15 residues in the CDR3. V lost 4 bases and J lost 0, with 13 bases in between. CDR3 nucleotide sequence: TGCAGTGCTACCTCGGGGACTAGCTCTGGAAACACCATATATTTT. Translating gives CSATSGTSSGNTIYF.

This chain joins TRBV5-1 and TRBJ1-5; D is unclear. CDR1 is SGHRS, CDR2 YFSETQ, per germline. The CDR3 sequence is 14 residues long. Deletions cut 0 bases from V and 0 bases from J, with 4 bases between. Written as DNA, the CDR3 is TGCGCCAGCAGCTTGGATGGTAGCAATCAGCCCCAGCATTTT. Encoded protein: CASSLDGSNQPQHF.

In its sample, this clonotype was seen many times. DNA for the CDR3: TGCAGTGCTACTGCTGACACCGGGGAGCTGTTTTTT. Its protein is CSATADTGELFF. The chain combines TRBV20-1 with TRBJ2-2, with no clear D. The V gene's germline CDR1 is DFQATT and CDR2 SNEGSKA (reference sequence). The CDR3 covers 12 residues. Trimming cost V 4 bases and J 3 bases, with 6 bases left between them.

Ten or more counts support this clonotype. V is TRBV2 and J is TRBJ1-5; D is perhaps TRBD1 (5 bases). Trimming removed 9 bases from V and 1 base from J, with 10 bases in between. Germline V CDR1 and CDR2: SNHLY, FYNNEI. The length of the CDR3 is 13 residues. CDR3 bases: TGTGCCAGTCGGGACCTAAGCAATCAGCCCCAGCATTTT. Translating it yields CASRDLSNQPQHF.

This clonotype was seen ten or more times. The CDR3 region is CASSPGQGNSPLHF. For the CDR3, the DNA is TGTGCCAGCAGCCCTGGACAGGGTAATTCACCCCTCCACTTT. V and J are TRBV6-2 or TRBV6-3 and TRBJ1-6, with TRBD1 matching over 8 bases. After removal of 6 bases from V and 6 bases from J, the junction contained 4 bases not matched to a gene. CDR3 length: 14 residues. CDR1 is MNHEY, CDR2 SVGEGT, per germline.

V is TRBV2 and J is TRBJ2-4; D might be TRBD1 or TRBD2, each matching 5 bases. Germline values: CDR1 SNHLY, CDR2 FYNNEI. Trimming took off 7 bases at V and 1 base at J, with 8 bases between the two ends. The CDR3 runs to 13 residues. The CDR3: CASMGEAKNIQYF. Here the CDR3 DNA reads TGTGCCAGCATGGGGGAGGCCAAAAACATTCAGTACTTC.

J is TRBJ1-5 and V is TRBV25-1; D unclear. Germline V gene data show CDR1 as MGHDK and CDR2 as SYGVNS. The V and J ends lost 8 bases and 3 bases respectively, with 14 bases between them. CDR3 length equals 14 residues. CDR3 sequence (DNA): TGTGCCAGCGGAAAGGGAGGTCTCAATCAGCCCCAGCATTTT. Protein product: CASGKGGLNQPQHF.